A selection of T cell receptor beta chains follows, all from one sample in a study of T-cell memory formation after mild COVID-19. TCRdb re-analysed the 5' RACE reads in MiXCR, keeping a single row per CDR3 protein. The table includes roughly 450,000 distinct CDR3 sequences, roughly 18% detected once. Sample: PBMCs or a T cell subset sorted from them (not recorded which). The receptors here all came from a man between 18 and 35 years old who had mild COVID-19 (a few samples of this study predate the infection). Cell type and time point are not known. CDR3s include the opening cysteine and the closing phenylalanine or tryptophan. Fields, in order: D gene, clone size, V gene, J gene, CDR3 protein, CDR3 DNA. D genes are given only for firm matches. Clone size appears in some rows only: once, few, many, or a class for an expanded clone.

d_gene: -; abundance: -; v_gene: TRBV6-2/TRBV6-3; j_gene: TRBJ1-5; CDR3aa: CASSPVSGFSNQPQHF; CDR3nt: TGTGCCAGCAGCCCCGTATCGGGGTTTAGCAATCAGCCCCAGCATTTT
d_gene: TRBD1; abundance: few; v_gene: TRBV7-9; j_gene: TRBJ1-1; CDR3aa: CASSPRDSTEAFF; CDR3nt: TGTGCCAGCAGCCCGCGGGACAGCACTGAAGCTTTCTTT
d_gene: -; abundance: few; v_gene: TRBV7-2; j_gene: TRBJ2-4; CDR3aa: CASSLEIGGSKNIQYF; CDR3nt: TGTGCCAGCAGCTTAGAAATAGGCGGCTCCAAAAACATTCAGTACTTC
d_gene: TRBD1; abundance: few; v_gene: TRBV4-3; j_gene: TRBJ1-4; CDR3aa: CASSQDPRPGTVNEKLFF; CDR3nt: TGCGCCAGCAGCCAAGATCCCCGCCCCGGGACAGTTAATGAAAAACTGTTTTTT
d_gene: TRBD2; abundance: -; v_gene: TRBV7-3; j_gene: TRBJ2-3; CDR3aa: CASSLLAGGSDTQYF; CDR3nt: TGTGCCAGCAGCTTACTAGCGGGGGGATCAGATACGCAGTATTTT
d_gene: -; abundance: -; v_gene: TRBV6-2/TRBV6-3; j_gene: TRBJ1-2; CDR3aa: CASTLRWDGNYGYTF; CDR3nt: TGTGCCAGCACCCTAAGGTGGGACGGGAACTATGGCTACACCTTC
d_gene: -; abundance: -; v_gene: TRBV12-3/TRBV12-4; j_gene: TRBJ1-5; CDR3aa: CASSSPGARNQPQHF; CDR3nt: TGTGCCAGCAGTTCCCCCGGCGCCCGCAATCAGCCCCAGCATTTT
d_gene: -; abundance: -; v_gene: TRBV7-9; j_gene: TRBJ1-3; CDR3aa: CASSQAPGNTIYF; CDR3nt: TGTGCCAGCAGCCAGGCTCCTGGAAACACCATATATTTT
d_gene: -; abundance: -; v_gene: TRBV12-3/TRBV12-4; j_gene: TRBJ2-3; CDR3aa: CASTLIGTQYF; CDR3nt: TGTGCCAGCACCCTCATCGGCACGCAGTATTTT
d_gene: -; abundance: -; v_gene: TRBV5-1; j_gene: TRBJ2-1; CDR3aa: CASSLVRENEQFF; CDR3nt: TGCGCCAGCAGCTTGGTCAGGGAGAATGAGCAGTTCTTC
d_gene: TRBD2; abundance: -; v_gene: TRBV5-5; j_gene: TRBJ2-3; CDR3aa: CASSGLAGAPVDTQYF; CDR3nt: TGTGCCAGCAGCGGACTAGCGGGGGCGCCGGTCGATACGCAGTATTTT
d_gene: -; abundance: -; v_gene: TRBV11-2; j_gene: TRBJ2-7; CDR3aa: CASSLDRGAVGVYEQYF; CDR3nt: TGTGCCAGCAGCTTAGATAGAGGGGCAGTGGGGGTGTACGAGCAGTACTTC
d_gene: -; abundance: many; v_gene: TRBV18; j_gene: TRBJ1-4; CDR3aa: CASSPGNEKLFF; CDR3nt: TGTGCCAGCTCACCCGGCAATGAAAAACTGTTTTTT
d_gene: TRBD2; abundance: many; v_gene: TRBV10-3; j_gene: TRBJ2-1; CDR3aa: CAISESGGGTYNEQFF; CDR3nt: TGTGCCATCAGTGAGTCCGGGGGGGGTACATACAATGAGCAGTTCTTC
d_gene: -; abundance: few; v_gene: TRBV7-9; j_gene: TRBJ2-7; CDR3aa: CASGTVYEQYF; CDR3nt: TGTGCCTCCGGGACGGTTTACGAGCAGTACTTC
d_gene: -; abundance: -; v_gene: TRBV6-6; j_gene: TRBJ1-3; CDR3aa: CASSYSSRSGNTIYF; CDR3nt: TGTGCCAGCAGTTACTCGAGTCGCAGTGGAAACACCATATATTTT
d_gene: -; abundance: many; v_gene: TRBV4-3; j_gene: TRBJ1-5; CDR3aa: CASSQDWQGPQLDQPQHF; CDR3nt: TGCGCCAGCAGCCAAGACTGGCAGGGGCCCCAGCTGGACCAGCCCCAGCATTTT
d_gene: TRBD1; abundance: -; v_gene: TRBV7-2; j_gene: TRBJ1-2; CDR3aa: CASSLASRTGAYGYTF; CDR3nt: TGTGCCAGCAGCTTAGCCTCGCGGACAGGCGCCTATGGCTACACCTTC
d_gene: TRBD1; abundance: -; v_gene: TRBV12-3/TRBV12-4; j_gene: TRBJ1-2; CDR3aa: CASNDRAGGYTF; CDR3nt: TGTGCCAGCAATGACAGGGCTGGGGGCTACACCTTC
d_gene: TRBD2; abundance: -; v_gene: TRBV4-2; j_gene: TRBJ2-3; CDR3aa: CASSHTSGGRGTQYF; CDR3nt: TGTGCCAGCAGCCATACTAGCGGGGGGAGGGGTACGCAGTATTTT
d_gene: -; abundance: few; v_gene: TRBV5-1; j_gene: TRBJ1-5; CDR3aa: CASSPMPDSNQPQHF; CDR3nt: TGCGCCAGCAGCCCCATGCCGGATAGCAATCAGCCCCAGCATTTT
d_gene: TRBD2; abundance: many; v_gene: TRBV4-1; j_gene: TRBJ2-1; CDR3aa: CASSQNGGVYNEQFF; CDR3nt: TGCGCCAGCAGCCAAAACGGGGGGGTCTACAATGAGCAGTTCTTC
d_gene: TRBD1; abundance: few; v_gene: TRBV5-1; j_gene: TRBJ1-1; CDR3aa: CASSLNQGGSNTEAFF; CDR3nt: TGCGCCAGCAGCTTAAACCAGGGGGGTTCGAACACTGAAGCTTTCTTT
d_gene: -; abundance: -; v_gene: TRBV5-1; j_gene: TRBJ2-5; CDR3aa: CASSFVGAETQYF; CDR3nt: TGCGCCAGCAGCTTCGTGGGGGCAGAGACCCAGTACTTC
d_gene: -; abundance: -; v_gene: TRBV2; j_gene: TRBJ1-2; CDR3aa: CASSPLGGPYGYTF; CDR3nt: TGTGCCAGCAGCCCCCTGGGGGGGCCATATGGCTACACCTTC
d_gene: TRBD2; abundance: few; v_gene: TRBV12-3/TRBV12-4; j_gene: TRBJ2-5; CDR3aa: CASSLETSGGYQETQYF; CDR3nt: TGTGCCAGCAGTTTAGAAACTAGCGGGGGGTACCAAGAGACCCAGTACTTC
d_gene: -; abundance: few; v_gene: TRBV7-9; j_gene: TRBJ2-7; CDR3aa: CASSLDPGAWEQYF; CDR3nt: TGTGCCAGCAGCTTAGACCCGGGGGCCTGGGAGCAGTACTTC
d_gene: -; abundance: -; v_gene: TRBV29-1; j_gene: TRBJ1-1; CDR3aa: CSVVHTEAFF; CDR3nt: TGCAGCGTTGTTCACACTGAAGCTTTCTTT
d_gene: -; abundance: -; v_gene: TRBV5-1; j_gene: TRBJ2-2; CDR3aa: CASSPAPTTGELFF; CDR3nt: TGCGCCAGCAGCCCTGCACCGACTACCGGGGAGCTGTTTTTT
d_gene: -; abundance: few; v_gene: TRBV28; j_gene: TRBJ1-5; CDR3aa: CACTGTRNQPQHF; CDR3nt: TGTGCCTGCACCGGGACCCGCAATCAGCCCCAGCATTTT
d_gene: -; abundance: -; v_gene: TRBV4-2; j_gene: TRBJ2-5; CDR3aa: CASSQEGARQETQYF; CDR3nt: TGTGCCAGCAGCCAAGAAGGGGCGAGGCAAGAGACCCAGTACTTC
d_gene: -; abundance: few; v_gene: TRBV7-6; j_gene: TRBJ2-1; CDR3aa: CASSPGAGRRATMGNEQFF; CDR3nt: TGTGCCAGCAGCCCCGGGGCGGGACGAAGGGCCACTATGGGCAATGAGCAGTTCTTC
d_gene: -; abundance: -; v_gene: TRBV5-5; j_gene: TRBJ2-6; CDR3aa: CASSREEGLTGANVLTF; CDR3nt: TGTGCCAGCAGCCGTGAGGAAGGACTAACTGGGGCCAACGTCCTGACTTTC
d_gene: -; abundance: -; v_gene: TRBV5-1; j_gene: TRBJ2-1; CDR3aa: CASSFAGNYNEQFF; CDR3nt: TGCGCCAGCAGCTTCGCAGGGAACTACAATGAGCAGTTCTTC
d_gene: -; abundance: -; v_gene: TRBV7-3; j_gene: TRBJ2-2; CDR3aa: CASTLGMGGATGELFF; CDR3nt: TGTGCCAGCACCCTTGGAATGGGTGGTGCCACCGGGGAGCTGTTTTTT
d_gene: -; abundance: few; v_gene: TRBV4-2; j_gene: TRBJ1-5; CDR3aa: CASSPRGWDSNQPQHF; CDR3nt: TGTGCCAGCAGCCCAAGGGGGTGGGACAGCAATCAGCCCCAGCATTTT
d_gene: -; abundance: -; v_gene: TRBV9; j_gene: TRBJ2-6; CDR3aa: CASSVAAGLSGANVLTF; CDR3nt: TGTGCCAGCAGCGTAGCGGCAGGTCTCTCTGGGGCCAACGTCCTGACTTTC
d_gene: -; abundance: -; v_gene: TRBV7-8; j_gene: TRBJ1-4; CDR3aa: CASGPRTGTNEKLFF; CDR3nt: TGTGCCAGCGGCCCCAGGACGGGAACTAATGAAAAACTGTTTTTT
d_gene: TRBD2; abundance: few; v_gene: TRBV24-1; j_gene: TRBJ2-7; CDR3aa: CATSDVGLAGDYEQYF; CDR3nt: TGTGCCACCAGTGATGTAGGACTAGCGGGGGACTACGAGCAGTACTTC
d_gene: -; abundance: few; v_gene: TRBV20-1; j_gene: TRBJ1-3; CDR3aa: CSARNVAGSGNTIYF; CDR3nt: TGCAGTGCTAGAAATGTAGCAGGGAGTGGAAACACCATATATTTT
d_gene: -; abundance: -; v_gene: TRBV7-9; j_gene: TRBJ2-3; CDR3aa: CASSPGRTTDTQYF; CDR3nt: TGTGCCAGCAGCCCGGGACGGACCACAGATACGCAGTATTTT
d_gene: TRBD1; abundance: -; v_gene: TRBV2; j_gene: TRBJ2-2; CDR3aa: CASGRTGGHGELFF; CDR3nt: TGTGCCAGCGGTCGGACAGGGGGCCACGGGGAGCTGTTTTTT
d_gene: -; abundance: -; v_gene: TRBV12-3/TRBV12-4; j_gene: TRBJ1-2; CDR3aa: CASSFLGAEGYTF; CDR3nt: TGTGCCAGCAGTTTTTTGGGGGCTGAGGGCTACACCTTC
d_gene: TRBD1; abundance: -; v_gene: TRBV7-8; j_gene: TRBJ2-7; CDR3aa: CASSSSRDRGLLDPFYEQYF; CDR3nt: TGTGCCAGCAGCTCGTCTCGGGACAGGGGCCTCCTCGATCCTTTCTACGAGCAGTACTTC
d_gene: -; abundance: -; v_gene: TRBV2; j_gene: TRBJ2-2; CDR3aa: CASSEQVAAGELFF; CDR3nt: TGTGCCAGCAGTGAACAGGTAGCGGCCGGGGAGCTGTTTTTT